This is a list of T cell receptor beta chains from one sample in a study of identical twins. TCRdb analysed the 5' RACE reads with MiXCR anew, one entry per CDR3 protein. The table shows roughly 1.6 million distinct CDR3 sequences, with about 32% occurring only once. Sequenced input: cord blood. These TCRs come from a newborn girl in good health. The CDR3 runs from the conserved cysteine through the conserved F or W. The D gene is left open where the match is weak. Expanded clones are given a class, and other clones once, few, many or no size at all.

j_gene,d_gene,v_gene,abundance,len,CDR3aa,CDR3nt
TRBJ1-6,TRBD1,TRBV29-1,few,11,CSGQGASPLHF,TGCAGCGGGCAGGGGGCTTCACCCCTCCACTTT
TRBJ1-2,TRBD1,TRBV5-1,NA,14,CASSRGDREDGYTF,TGCGCCAGCAGCCGCGGAGACAGGGAGGATGGCTACACCTTC
TRBJ2-2,TRBD2,TRBV2,few,14,CASSRSGSTGELFF,TGTGCCAGCAGTCGCAGCGGGAGCACCGGGGAGCTGTTTTTT
TRBJ2-1,NA,TRBV28,NA,11,CASSWLDEQFF,TGTGCCAGCAGTTGGCTCGATGAGCAGTTCTTC
TRBJ2-7,TRBD2,TRBV28,NA,16,CASSAILAGLYNEQYF,TGTGCCAGCAGTGCAATACTAGCGGGGTTATACAATGAGCAGTACTTC
TRBJ2-3,NA,TRBV20-1,few,14,CSARMAGAPDTQYF,TGCAGTGCTAGAATGGCGGGGGCCCCAGATACGCAGTATTTT
TRBJ1-4,NA,TRBV6-6,many,15,CASSYSGGANEKLFF,TGTGCCAGCAGTTACTCGGGAGGGGCTAATGAAAAACTGTTTTTT
TRBJ1-5,NA,TRBV21-1,few,17,CASSKATGWGANQPQHF,TGTGCCAGCAGCAAAGCCACAGGGTGGGGGGCCAATCAGCCCCAGCATTTT
TRBJ2-5,TRBD1,TRBV9,few,15,CASSPRDRERKEQYF,TGTGCCAGCAGCCCCCGGGACAGGGAGAGAAAGGAGCAGTACTTC
TRBJ2-7,TRBD2,TRBV9,few,15,CASSPSGGTPNEQYF,TGTGCCAGCAGCCCTAGCGGGGGCACCCCCAATGAGCAGTACTTC
TRBJ2-2,TRBD2,TRBV29-1,NA,15,CSVVPSGGASGELFF,TGCAGCGTGGTCCCTAGCGGGGGGGCGAGCGGGGAGCTGTTTTTT
TRBJ2-2,NA,TRBV3-1,NA,17,CASSQDPRVRNTGELFF,TGTGCCAGCAGCCAAGATCCCAGGGTCCGAAACACCGGGGAGCTGTTTTTT
TRBJ2-4,NA,TRBV28,NA,16,CASSLQAGGAKNIQYF,TGTGCCAGCAGTTTGCAGGCTGGGGGAGCCAAAAACATTCAGTACTTC
TRBJ2-3,TRBD2,TRBV10-3,few,15,CAISELAGVKDTQYF,TGTGCCATCAGTGAACTAGCGGGAGTTAAAGATACGCAGTATTTT
TRBJ2-4,TRBD1,TRBV11-2,NA,15,CASSLPRGHTDIQYF,TGTGCCAGCAGCTTACCGAGGGGGCACACAGACATTCAGTACTTC
TRBJ2-3,NA,TRBV4-1,few,15,CASSQGGIGTDTQYF,TGCGCCAGCAGCCAAGGGGGGATAGGCACAGATACGCAGTATTTT
TRBJ1-4,NA,TRBV6-1,NA,14,CASSSPDHREKLFF,TGTGCCAGCAGTAGCCCGGACCACCGAGAAAAACTGTTTTTT
TRBJ1-2,NA,TRBV5-1,NA,12,CASILAQYGYTF,TGCGCCAGCATCTTGGCTCAGTATGGCTACACCTTC
TRBJ2-1,TRBD2,TRBV28,NA,15,CASQTRSGGAYEQFF,TGTGCCAGCCAGACCCGTAGCGGGGGGGCCTATGAGCAGTTCTTC
TRBJ1-2,TRBD1,TRBV4-1,few,15,CASSQPTGGFYGYTF,TGCGCCAGCAGCCAACCCACAGGGGGTTTTTATGGCTACACCTTC
TRBJ2-7,NA,TRBV4-2,few,15,CASSQDKEGPYEQYF,TGTGCCAGCAGCCAAGATAAGGAGGGACCCTACGAGCAGTACTTC
TRBJ1-5,NA,TRBV20-1,few,13,CSQGVRGNQPQHF,TGCAGCCAGGGCGTCAGAGGCAATCAGCCCCAGCATTTT
TRBJ2-5,NA,TRBV5-1,few,13,CASSLDSGNEQYF,TGCGCCAGCAGCTTGGATAGCGGCAATGAGCAGTACTTC
TRBJ2-4,NA,TRBV7-2,NA,16,CASSRGRFLAKNIQSF,TGTGCCAGCAGCAGAGGACGGTTTCTAGCCAAAAACATTCAGTCCTTC
TRBJ2-7,TRBD2,TRBV28,NA,18,CASSRPGNQLAVHNEQYF,TGTGCCAGCAGCCGCCCAGGGAATCAGCTAGCGGTACACAATGAGCAGTACTTC
TRBJ2-3,NA,TRBV7-9,once,12,CASSTQDTFSIF,TGTGCCAGCAGCACCCAGGATACGTTCAGTATTTTT
TRBJ1-1,NA,TRBV3-1,NA,11,CASSQLTEAFF,TGTGCCAGCAGCCAGCTTACTGAAGCTTTCTTT
TRBJ2-3,TRBD1,TRBV29-1,NA,15,CSAPPDRASTDTQYF,TGCAGCGCCCCTCCGGACAGGGCGAGCACAGATACGCAGTATTTT
TRBJ1-1,NA,TRBV6-1,NA,14,CASKILQGNTEAFF,TGTGCCAGCAAGATATTACAGGGGAACACTGAAGCTTTCTTT
TRBJ2-7,TRBD2,TRBV6-5,NA,18,CASSYSTSGAKSSYEQYF,TGTGCCAGCAGTTACTCGACTAGCGGGGCCAAAAGCTCCTACGAGCAGTACTTC
TRBJ2-1,NA,TRBV21-1,few,12,CASSKGNVVQFF,TGTGCCAGCAGCAAAGGGAATGTTGTACAGTTCTTC
TRBJ2-1,TRBD2,TRBV2,NA,15,CASTRTRSSYNEQFF,TGTGCCAGCACCAGGACTAGGAGCTCCTACAATGAGCAGTTCTTC
TRBJ2-1,NA,TRBV20-1,NA,15,CSASVRRESTNERFF,TGCAGTGCTAGCGTGAGGAGGGAGTCTACCAATGAGCGGTTCTTC
TRBJ1-1,NA,TRBV20-1,NA,11,CSARRQTQAFF,TGCAGTGCTAGACGACAGACCCAAGCTTTCTTT